This TCR beta chain was sequenced during a study of blood T cells in healthy people across ages. General study results and limits: Greater diversity and more naive CD4+ cells were seen in long-lived donors than in aged donors. TCR beta diversity tracked closely with naive T cell percentage.

Primers used in a second PCR of about 6 to 11 cycles were a sample-barcoded 5' primer and a J-beta primer mix. All cDNA molecules were each tagged by a template-switch adaptor with 12 random nucleotides. At least 3 million CDR3-containing paired-end reads were obtained per sample. TCRdb reprocessed the 5' RACE reads with MiXCR, giving one entry per CDR3 protein. The sample lists 2 million or so distinct CDR3 sequences; approximately 50% were seen once. This clonotype appeared a single time. Antigen unknown. CDR3 length: 15 residues. Trimming took off 5 bases at V and 6 bases at J, with 16 bases between the two ends. Germline V gives CDR1 MNHEY, CDR2 SVGAGI.

The sequence was obtained from a woman in her thirties or forties in good health. The sequencing sample was made of blood. V is TRBV6-5 and J is TRBJ2-2, with D maybe TRBD1 (6 bases). The chain's CDR3 is CASSGSRGSAGELFF. In DNA form, the CDR3 reads TGTGCCAGCAGTGGATCCAGGGGCTCGGCCGGGGAGCTGTTTTTT.